Given below is one T cell receptor (beta chain) in context. It has no known antigen specificity. The record has no base qualities; no much larger clone is one base away. Stable Graves' hyperthyroidism was defined as no progression to ophthalmopathy during 18 months of follow-up. Hyperthyroidism patients were newly diagnosed, had a disease duration of under 2 months, and were aged 18 to 65 years. Any patient with an uncontrolled infection, another autoimmune disease, pregnancy or lactation was excluded. Clinical symptoms, serum thyroxine and TRAb, thyroid ultrasound, and orbital computed tomography formed the basis for the diagnoses. PBMCs were separated from 10 ml of fresh peripheral blood using Ficoll-Paque density gradient centrifugation. Trizol reagent was used to extract total RNA, and RNA quality was then checked on an Agilent 2100 Bioanalyzer. The data derive from a study of T cells in Graves' hyperthyroidism and ophthalmopathy (dated by TCRdb to between 2018 and 2021). The study in broad terms: Peripheral blood samples were taken at the time of initial diagnosis, prior to any treatment. After sampling, hyperthyroidism patients received methimazole starting at 30 mg daily, and ophthalmopathy patients received high-dose intravenous methylprednisolone. To identify TCR V-J signatures that set the groups apart, the researchers used a discovery cohort of roughly 100 patients, made up of approximately 43 with Graves' ophthalmopathy and some 60 with stable Graves' hyperthyroidism. TCR Vbeta CDR3 sequencing of 135 peripheral blood samples (over 40 ophthalmopathy, under 80 hyperthyroidism and approximately 17 progressor patients) is reported in the paper. An independent validation cohort of around 20 hyperthyroidism patients and 17 patients who later progressed to ophthalmopathy tested prospective prediction of ophthalmopathy. For training and testing, the 100 or so patients in the discovery cohort were randomly divided in a 7:3 ratio. The study also compared thyroid tissue and blood T-cell repertoires from about six Graves' hyperthyroidism patients. Overall results and qualifications from the work: Ophthalmopathy was separated from stable hyperthyroidism by a 13 V-J signature model, with approximately 90% sensitivity and approximately 84% specificity obtained in cross-validation and 80%/75% obtained in testing. No statistical method was used to fix the sample size in advance, and group allocation was not hidden from the investigators. In validation, the model predicted progression to ophthalmopathy a median of 6.5 months before onset, with 70% to 71% sensitivity and about 75% specificity. Blood samples also contained most of the expanded thyroid clonotypes (frequency above 0.001), which suggests that blood repertoires may reflect thyroid immune responses.

The TCR beta CDR3 regions were amplified from RNA transcripts. A first-round RT-PCR of the TCR CDR3 used the HTBI primer set with the Qiagen OneStep RT-PCR kit. Libraries were constructed in a second round of multiplex PCR, after which size selection and purification were performed. Libraries were sequenced paired-end with 100 bp reads on an Illumina HiSeq2000. The study's own analysis went as follows. SOAPnuke was used to process the raw data, throwing out any read that contained adapters or uncalled bases, had a mean Phred below 15, or lacked an exact constant-primer or identifier match. COPE v1.2.5 was used to merge the high-quality paired reads, and each unique nucleotide sequence was defined as a clonotype. MiTCR v1.1 was used to align the clonotypes against IMGT TRBV, TRBD and TRBJ reference segments. Only V-J combinations with frequency above 0.0001, covering about 99% of repertoires, were analysed. A TCS score was defined as the ratio between F50 (clonal expansion) and ExV (chaos), using BLOSUM62-based TCRdist between CDR3 peptides within each V-J. Welch's t-statistics and random forest reduced around 510 V-J features to roughly 13, which were used in a naive Bayes classifier (R e1071). Using fastp at Q25 and MiXCR, TCRdb reprocessed the public reads and kept productive beta chains. For every CDR3 protein sequence, its rows merge into one entry that carries the most common genes and DNA. Clone size and V and J calls follow TCRdb, not the original study. Recorded for this sample are 300,000 to 450,000 distinct CDR3 sequences; 15% of them occurred a single time. The ten largest account for 30% to 35% of the sample.

The CDR1 and CDR2 encoded by the germline V gene (reference sequence) are DFQATT and SNEGSKA. Trimmed from V: 1 base; trimmed from J: 2 bases; junction bases lacking a gene match: 3. The CDR3 has 15 amino acids, counting the end cysteine and phenylalanine. Of all the DNA, just the CDR3 is kept, 45 bases in frame from base 1. Source material: blood. Recombination connected TRBV20-1 to TRBJ2-7; TRBD1 matches 12 bases in the middle. The clonotype comes from a woman in her 30s with Graves' hyperthyroidism. Read as DNA, the sequence is TGCAGTGCTAGAGCGGGACAGGGGGCGACCTACGAGCAGTACTTC. This sequence encodes CSARAGQGATYEQYF.